This paragraph reports one T cell receptor (beta chain). Its antigen remains unidentified. Sequencing of DNA taken from cultured CD4+ T cells relied on the Oncomine TCR Beta short-read assay. Using its own MiXCR run on the PCR reads, TCRdb lists one record per CDR3 protein. The data contain about 20,000 distinct CDR3 sequences, roughly 40% of them singletons. The record originates from a study of vaccination and CD4 T cells after COVID-19. Study-wide results and caveats: A nonsignificant median increase from about 20 to 38 SARS-CoV-2-reactive clonotypes was observed.

CDR3 length equals 18 residues. V shed 3 bases and J shed 1 base, with 20 bases lying between them. Germline-derived CDR1 and CDR2 are SGDLS and YYNGEE. The treatment: approximately nine-day PBMC culture with coronavirus spike peptide pools or control peptides (ViraFEST assay). The source of this sequence is a human donor who received a COVID-19 vaccine. This chain uses TRBV9 with TRBJ1-5, with TRBD1 as a possible D gene (6 bases). The sequencing used CD4+ T cells from blood, cultured in vitro, collected before SARS-CoV-2 vaccination. CDR3 in amino acids: CASSAGPDQGQSNQPQHF. CDR3 sequence (DNA): TGTGCCAGCAGCGCAGGCCCCGATCAAGGACAGAGCAATCAGCCCCAGCATTTT.